These T cell receptor beta chains were read from a single sample in a study of OX40 agonist ivuxolimab in advanced cancers. Some clones are missing from TCRdb's copy, which holds only in-frame ones; the method was immunoSEQ multiplex PCR. This table holds 50,000 to 75,000 clones, approximately 86% found once. Sequencing was performed on CD4+ or CD8+ T cells sorted from blood, taken in a trial of the OX40 agonist ivuxolimab. The receptors originated from an adult with an advanced solid tumor such as melanoma, head and neck, liver or kidney cancer. CDR3s include the opening cysteine and the closing phenylalanine or tryptophan. A D gene is named only where the DNA matches it firmly. Clone sizes are given selectively: once, few, many, or a class where the clone is expanded.

V gene: TRBV14; D gene: .; J gene: TRBJ2-7; clone size: few; CDR3 protein: CASSPRGAVYEQYF; CDR3 DNA: TGTGCCAGCAGCCCCCGCGGCGCTGTCTACGAGCAGTACTTC
V gene: TRBV7-7; D gene: .; J gene: TRBJ2-5; clone size: .; CDR3 protein: CASSLGRLVSQETQYF; CDR3 DNA: TGTGCCAGCAGCTTAGGGAGACTAGTCTCCCAAGAGACCCAGTACTTC
V gene: TRBV2; D gene: .; J gene: TRBJ2-1; clone size: .; CDR3 protein: CASSRDQSSYNEQFF; CDR3 DNA: TGTGCCAGCAGTCGGGACCAGAGCTCCTACAATGAGCAGTTCTTC
V gene: TRBV4-3; D gene: .; J gene: TRBJ1-1; clone size: once; CDR3 protein: CASSPSDRNTEAFF; CDR3 DNA: TGCGCCAGCAGCCCCTCGGACAGGAACACTGAAGCTTTCTTT
V gene: TRBV15; D gene: TRBD2; J gene: TRBJ2-1; clone size: .; CDR3 protein: CATSSQSGIYNEQFF; CDR3 DNA: TGTGCCACCAGCAGCCAAAGCGGGATCTACAATGAGCAGTTCTTC
V gene: TRBV2; D gene: .; J gene: TRBJ1-6; clone size: few; CDR3 protein: CASRGQPGSPLHF; CDR3 DNA: TGTGCCAGCAGGGGACAACCGGGATCACCCCTCCACTTT
V gene: TRBV6-1; D gene: TRBD1; J gene: TRBJ2-1; clone size: .; CDR3 protein: CASSLDRGRQFF; CDR3 DNA: TGTGCCAGCAGCCTAGACAGGGGGCGGCAGTTCTTC
V gene: TRBV18; D gene: .; J gene: TRBJ2-3; clone size: .; CDR3 protein: CASSPPERPTQYF; CDR3 DNA: TGTGCCAGCTCACCACCGGAGAGGCCTACGCAGTATTTT
V gene: TRBV30; D gene: .; J gene: TRBJ1-5; clone size: .; CDR3 protein: CAWRGSNQPQHF; CDR3 DNA: TGTGCCTGGAGAGGAAGCAATCAGCCCCAGCATTTT
V gene: TRBV4-3; D gene: .; J gene: TRBJ1-2; clone size: .; CDR3 protein: CASSQDFTGHYGYTF; CDR3 DNA: TGCGCCAGCAGCCAAGACTTCACTGGGCACTATGGCTACACCTTC
V gene: TRBV10-3; D gene: .; J gene: TRBJ1-1; clone size: .; CDR3 protein: CAITLTQRVTVNNTEAFF; CDR3 DNA: TGTGCCATCACTTTGACCCAGAGGGTTACCGTTAATAACACTGAAGCTTTCTTT
V gene: TRBV5-6; D gene: TRBD2; J gene: TRBJ2-3; clone size: .; CDR3 protein: CASSGISGLAGGQTDTQYF; CDR3 DNA: TGTGCCAGCAGCGGCATTTCGGGACTAGCGGGGGGGCAAACAGATACGCAGTATTTT
V gene: TRBV5-1; D gene: .; J gene: TRBJ1-2; clone size: .; CDR3 protein: CASSRGGYGYTF; CDR3 DNA: TGCGCCAGCAGCAGGGGCGGTTATGGCTACACCTTC
V gene: TRBV30; D gene: .; J gene: TRBJ1-5; clone size: once; CDR3 protein: CACAGGRDQPQHF; CDR3 DNA: TGTGCCTGCGCGGGGGGGAGGGATCAGCCCCAGCATTTT
V gene: TRBV9; D gene: TRBD2; J gene: TRBJ2-1; clone size: .; CDR3 protein: CASSVGSSGETNEQFF; CDR3 DNA: TGTGCCAGCAGCGTGGGTTCTAGCGGGGAGACCAATGAGCAGTTCTTC
V gene: TRBV7-7; D gene: TRBD2; J gene: TRBJ2-1; clone size: .; CDR3 protein: CASSFEPAGRNEQFF; CDR3 DNA: TGTGCCAGCAGCTTTGAACCAGCGGGGAGAAATGAGCAGTTCTTC